These 18 T cell receptor beta chains came from one sample sequenced in a study of blood T cell repertoires in COVID-19. Assay: immunoSEQ multiplex PCR; the TCRdb copy retains only in-frame clones and omits some. In the table there are about 310,000 clones, around 87% of which are singletons. What was sequenced was peripheral blood. Receptor source: a man aged 45-60 years with active or convalescent COVID-19.

The rearrangement joins TRBV5-4 to TRBJ2-7; 7 nucleotides align to TRBD1. The CDR3 is made up of 14 amino acids. Germline V gene sequence: CDR1 SGHNT, CDR2 YYREEE (reference sequence). V shed 9 bases and J 2 bases; nucleotides not matched to a gene: 11. As DNA, the CDR3 is TGTGCCACCACGGTTACGGGACAGACCTACGAGCAGTACTTC. Protein product: CATTVTGQTYEQYF.

V usage is TRBV2 and J usage is TRBJ2-5; possibly TRBD1 for D (6 bases). The CDR3 loop spans 11 amino acids. V dropped 7 bases and J dropped 6 bases, with 9 bases sitting between them. Germline loops: CDR1 SNHLY, CDR2 FYNNEI. CDR3 in DNA: TGTGCCAGCACAGGGGAGAAGACCCAGTACTTC. This codes for CASTGEKTQYF.

Points on this clone: Other nucleotide sequences from this sample produce the same CDR3. The chain employs TRBV5-1 and TRBJ1-1, with D possibly TRBD1 on 5 matching bases. CDR3 length: 15 residues. Germline CDR1 and CDR2: SGHRS and YFSETQ. Between the trimmed V and J ends, which lost 0 bases and 2 bases, there was a span of 11 bases. In DNA form, the CDR3 reads TGCGCCAGCAGCTTGGCCCCGGGGGTCAACACTGAAGCTTTCTTT. It encodes CASSLAPGVNTEAFF.

The rearrangement links TRBV7-2 to TRBJ2-5; D is unclear. The V gene's germline CDR1 is SGHTA and CDR2 FQGNSA. The CDR3 has 12 residues. The V end was cut by 3 bases, the J end by 4 bases, with 6 bases between. This CDR3 is CASSLLRETQYF. The CDR3 DNA reads TGTGCCAGCAGCTTGTTGAGAGAGACCCAGTACTTC.

This clone was counted once. This chain joins TRBV6-6 and TRBJ1-2; 7 bases align to TRBD1. After removal of 9 bases from V and 0 bases from J, the junction contained 4 bases not matched to a gene. The CDR3 loop spans 13 amino acids. The germline V gene has CDR1 MNHNY and CDR2 SVGAGI (reference sequence). The CDR3 DNA reads TGTGCCAGTGAGACAGGGACTAACTATGGCTACACCTTC. The encoded protein is CASETGTNYGYTF.

The chain combines TRBV15 with TRBJ1-5, with TRBD1 identical over 9 bases. The CDR3 is 15 amino acids. V trimming: 1 base; J trimming: 5 bases; junction bases outside the gene matches: 3. The germline V gene has CDR1 LNHNV and CDR2 YYDKDF (reference sequence). The CDR3: CATSRVGQGDQPQHF. The CDR3 DNA reads as TGTGCCACCAGCAGAGTGGGACAGGGTGATCAGCCCCAGCATTTT.

The rearrangement uses TRBV18 and TRBJ1-5, with 7 bases fitting TRBD1. The junction had 8 bases not matched to a gene; V was cut back by 2 bases and J by 4 bases. Looked up from germline, CDR1 is KGHSH and CDR2 is LQKENI. The CDR3 is made up of 16 amino acids. This CDR3 is CASSPNGQGVNQPQHF. Here the CDR3 DNA reads TGTGCCAGCTCACCAAATGGTCAGGGGGTGAATCAGCCCCAGCATTTT.

The chain uses TRBV30 and TRBJ1-2, with TRBD1 as a possible D gene (6 bases). The germline V and J ends were trimmed by 1 base and 4 bases, with 16 bases remaining between them. This CDR3 is 15 amino acids long. Germline CDR1 reads GTSNPN; CDR2 reads SVGIG (reference sequence). The CDR3 spells CAWSGISGVGYGYTF. As DNA, the CDR3 is TGTGCCTGGAGTGGTATTTCAGGGGTCGGCTATGGCTACACCTTC.

The chain links TRBV9 to TRBJ2-3, with 7 nucleotides matching TRBD1. J lost 2 bases, V lost 3 bases, and 12 bases had no gene match. Germline V CDR1 and CDR2: SGDLS, YYNGEE. This CDR3 spans 17 amino acids. CDR3 in amino acids: CASSAPLTGFFTDTQYF. Here the CDR3 DNA reads TGTGCCAGCAGCGCCCCTCTGACAGGGTTTTTCACAGATACGCAGTATTTT.

V and J are TRBV25-1 and TRBJ2-7, with D perhaps matching TRBD1 (6 bases). Trimming cost V 6 bases and J 3 bases, with 12 bases left between them. The CDR3 extends over 13 amino acids. CDR1 MGHDK and CDR2 SYGVNS come from the germline V gene. The CDR3 nucleotides are TGTGCCAGCAGCCGGGACACAGGCTACGAGCAGTACTTC. Translating gives CASSRDTGYEQYF.

This rearrangement joins TRBV3-1 (or the pseudogene TRBV3-2) to TRBJ1-2; D is perhaps TRBD1 (6 bases). This CDR3 spans 15 amino acids. Trimming removed 2 bases from V and 2 bases from J, with 12 bases in between. Germline loops: CDR1 LGHDT, CDR2 YNNKEL (reference sequence). Here the CDR3 DNA reads TGTGCCAGCAGCCAAAGGTATGGGGGCAACTATGGCTACACCTTC. Amino acids: CASSQRYGGNYGYTF.

The genes are TRBV7-9 and TRBJ2-1; TRBD2 might be the D (6 bases). CDR1 is SEHNR and CDR2 is FQNEAQ in the germline V gene (reference sequence). The CDR3 contains 18 residues. V gave up 1 base and J gave up 3 bases, with 19 bases separating them. This CDR3 is CASSLDRILALIYNEQFF. CDR3 DNA: TGTGCCAGCAGCTTAGATCGAATACTAGCCTTAATCTACAATGAGCAGTTCTTC.

The rearrangement uses TRBV28 and TRBJ2-5; 8 bases align to TRBD2. V trimming: 3 bases; J trimming: 0 bases; junction bases outside the gene matches: 6. Germline loops: CDR1 MDHEN, CDR2 SYDVKM. The CDR3 is 16 residues long. CDR3 sequence (DNA): TGTGCCAGCAGTTTTGGGGCTAGCGGGTACCAAGAGACCCAGTACTTC. As protein: CASSFGASGYQETQYF.

The chain recombines TRBV10-3 with TRBJ2-3; 13 positions match TRBD2. The CDR3 totals 16 residues. Trimming removed 2 bases from V and 4 bases from J; junction bases left unmatched: 3. From germline, CDR1 is ENHRY and CDR2 SYGVKD. CDR3 DNA: TGTGCCATCAGTGAGGCGACTAGCGGGGGGTCAGATACGCAGTATTTT. Its translation: CAISEATSGGSDTQYF.

The chain employs TRBV2 and TRBJ1-1, with 11 nucleotides matching TRBD1. This CDR3 is 13 amino acids long. CDR1 is SNHLY and CDR2 is FYNNEI in the germline V gene. Trimming cost V 6 bases and J 6 bases; bases outside gene matches: 3. CDR3 amino acids: CASRGTGGSEAFF. The CDR3 DNA follows: TGTGCCAGCAGGGGGACAGGGGGATCTGAAGCTTTCTTT.

The CDR3 here is CASSPRGENSPLHF. In DNA, the CDR3 is TGTGCCAGCTCACCACGGGGGGAGAATTCACCCCTCCACTTT. This rearrangement joins TRBV18 to TRBJ1-6; D is perhaps TRBD1 (5 bases). The germline gives CDR1 KGHSH, CDR2 LQKENI. The CDR3 loop spans 14 amino acids. V was clipped by 1 base and J by 7 bases, with 8 bases between them. Drawing the rest from reference TRBV18 and TRBJ1-6, the complete variable domain is NAGVMQNPRHLVRRRGQEARLRCSPMKGHSHVYWYRQLPEEGLKFMVYLQKENIIDESGMPKERFSAEFPKEGPSILRIQQVVRGDSAAYFCASSPRGENSPLHFGNGTRLTVT.

This chain joins TRBV5-1 and TRBJ1-6, with 11 nucleotides matching TRBD1. CDR1 is SGHRS, CDR2 YFSETQ, per germline. The V gene end was trimmed by 5 bases and the J gene end by 9 bases; junction bases not matched to a gene: 4. This CDR3 contains 14 residues. CDR3 bases: TGCGCCAGCAGGGCGGGACAGGGGGTTTCACCCCTCCACTTT. As protein: CASRAGQGVSPLHF.

On this clone: The junction does not match germline at one end; this may be a read error. This chain links TRBV5-6 with TRBJ2-2; D remains unclear. The germline CDR1 and CDR2 sequences are SGHDT and YYEEEE. This CDR3 is built from 16 residues. The CDR3 here is CASRLVETSPEGELFF. CDR3 nucleotides: TGTGCCAGCAGGTTGGTTGAGACATCGCCTGAGGGGGAGCTGTTTTTT.